This entry describes one T cell receptor (beta chain). No antigen is known for it. Germline-derived CDR1 and CDR2 are SGDLS and YYNGEE. The CDR3 totals 14 residues. V lost 3 bases and J lost 9; bases outside the gene matches: 5. Per the authors' pipeline: Junction-only sequences produced by ImmunoSEQ had no quality scores, so filtering differed. Sequencing was performed with immunoSEQ multiplex PCR; in TCRdb, only in-frame clones are kept and a portion is missing. The V and J calls and clone size are taken from that table; D and trimming were inferred from the DNA. Seen here are over 95,000 clones, approximately 44% observed once, and the top ten hold approximately 16%. This sample is drawn from a study of shared clonotypes between healthy human individuals. Whole-study results and caveats: Measured sharing among donors was expected to vary with sequencing depth.

The receptor was isolated from a woman aged 35 to 49 in good health. Some clones in this sample may be carry-over from other donors' samples. V gene TRBV9 combines with J gene TRBJ2-5; 13 bases agree with TRBD2. Sequencing used PBMCs. The CDR3 nucleotides read TGTGCCAGCAGCGAGGGGACTAGCGGGACTCCCCAGTACTTC. Translation: CASSEGTSGTPQYF. Full variable domain (outside the CDR3, taken from reference TRBV9 and TRBJ2-5): DSGVTQTPKHLITATGQRVTLRCSPRSGDLSVYWYQQSLDQGLQFLIQYYNGEERAKGNILERFSAQQFPDLHSELNLSSLELGDSALYFCASSEGTSGTPQYFGPGTRLLVL.